This T cell receptor beta chain was sequenced during a study of blood T cell repertoires in COVID-19. Study overall: Samples representing acute and convalescent COVID-19 were sourced from the United States, Italy and Spain. T cells, B-cell-depleted T cells, or PBMCs provided the cDNA or gDNA that served as material.

Original data processing: The assay estimated nucleated cells by amplifying reference gene primers. Using immunoSEQ multiplex PCR, the repertoire was profiled, and TCRdb retains in-frame clones only, with some absent. Clone size and V and J calls were adopted from that table, with D and trimming inferred from the DNA. The table has approximately 250,000 clones, about 88% seen once. The length of the CDR3 is 15 residues. With 3 bases removed from V and 7 bases from J, the gap between germline ends came to 15 bases. CDR1 is MGHDK, CDR2 SYGVNS, per germline. V is TRBV25-1 and J is TRBJ1-4; no definite D call. Sequenced material: peripheral blood. This receptor was identified in a man aged 40-49 years with acute or convalescent COVID-19. CDR3 sequence reads: CASSDRGSGIEKLFF. CDR3 coding DNA: TGTGCCAGCAGTGATAGAGGATCGGGGATTGAAAAACTGTTTTTT.